This T cell receptor (beta chain) is drawn from a study of cytomegalovirus exposure and HLA in healthy donors. Overall study: Sequencing of about 179 million T cells in an earlier analysis found roughly 120 million unique TCR beta sequences.

Trimming removed 4 bases from V and 2 bases from J, with 21 bases in between. From germline, CDR1 is SGHRS and CDR2 YFSETQ. This CDR3 comprises 18 residues. General study findings and limits: A later analysis, which compared TCR beta chains of equal frequency, found the HLA-associated ones more clonally expanded. Presence/absence analyses treated sequencing depth as roughly uniform across donors.

In the case of this clone: Its cognate antigen is unknown.

60 Vbeta and 13 Jbeta primers were used in PCR. Authors' data handling: Among the unique TCR beta chains that a later analysis counted, about 85 million in all, roughly 11 million were shared. Sequencing used immunoSEQ multiplex PCR; TCRdb keeps in-frame clones, though not all of them. D and trimming come from the DNA, and the V and J calls and clone size come from that table. The sample has under 200,000 clones, roughly four fifths seen once; the top ten hold under 0.6%. Sample: PBMCs. V usage is TRBV5-1 and J usage is TRBJ1-4; the D is unclear. The receptor was isolated from a woman aged 45 to 65 in good health and CMV-seronegative. The CDR3 nucleotides read TGCGCCAGCAGCCTAGGCCTCGCGGCTAGAGGGACTAATGAAAAACTGTTTTTT. Amino acid sequence: CASSLGLAARGTNEKLFF.